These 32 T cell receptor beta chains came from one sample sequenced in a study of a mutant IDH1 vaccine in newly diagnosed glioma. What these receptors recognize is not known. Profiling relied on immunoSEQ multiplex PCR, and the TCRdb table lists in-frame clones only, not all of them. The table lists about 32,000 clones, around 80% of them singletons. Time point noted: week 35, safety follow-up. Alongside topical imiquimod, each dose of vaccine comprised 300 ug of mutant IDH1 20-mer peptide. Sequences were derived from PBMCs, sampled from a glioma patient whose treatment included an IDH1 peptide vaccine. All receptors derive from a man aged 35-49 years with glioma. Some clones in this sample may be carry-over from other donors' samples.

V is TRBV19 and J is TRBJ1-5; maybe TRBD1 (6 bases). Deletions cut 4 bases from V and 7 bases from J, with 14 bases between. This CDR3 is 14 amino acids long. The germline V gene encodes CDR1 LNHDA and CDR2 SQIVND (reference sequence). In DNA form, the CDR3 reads TGTGCCAGTAGTAGCAGGGGTCGGGGACAGCCCCAGCATTTT. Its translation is CASSSRGRGQPQHF.

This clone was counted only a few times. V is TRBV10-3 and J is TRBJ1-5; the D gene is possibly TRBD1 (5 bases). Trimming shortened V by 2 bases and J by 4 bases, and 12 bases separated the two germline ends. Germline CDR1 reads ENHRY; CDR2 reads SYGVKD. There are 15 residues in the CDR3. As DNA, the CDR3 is TGTGCCATCAGTGAGGCCGGGACGGATAATCAGCCCCAGCATTTT. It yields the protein CAISEAGTDNQPQHF.

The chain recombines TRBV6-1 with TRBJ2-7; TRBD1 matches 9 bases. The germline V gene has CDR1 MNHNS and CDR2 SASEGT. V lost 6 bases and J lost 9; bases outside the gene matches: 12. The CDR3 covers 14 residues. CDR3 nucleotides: TGTGCCAGCAGGCCGGGACAGGGAGCGGTCCGGCAGTACTTC. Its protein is CASRPGQGAVRQYF.

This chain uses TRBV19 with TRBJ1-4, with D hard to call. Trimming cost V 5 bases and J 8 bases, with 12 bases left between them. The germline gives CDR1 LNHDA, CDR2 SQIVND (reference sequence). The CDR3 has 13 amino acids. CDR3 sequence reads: CASSDTSLEKLFF. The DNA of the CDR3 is TGTGCCAGTAGTGACACTTCGCTCGAAAAACTGTTTTTT.

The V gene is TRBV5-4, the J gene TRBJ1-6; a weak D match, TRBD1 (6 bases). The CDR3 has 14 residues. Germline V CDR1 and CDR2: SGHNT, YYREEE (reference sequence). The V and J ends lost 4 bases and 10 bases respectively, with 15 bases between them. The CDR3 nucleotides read TGTGCCAGCAGCCCGAGAAGGGGGGGGTCACCCCTCCACTTT. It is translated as CASSPRRGGSPLHF.

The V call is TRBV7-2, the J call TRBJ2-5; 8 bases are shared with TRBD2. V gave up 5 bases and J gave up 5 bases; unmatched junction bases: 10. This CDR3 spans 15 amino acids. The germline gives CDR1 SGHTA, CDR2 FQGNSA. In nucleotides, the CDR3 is TGTGCCAGCAGCCGGGGGGGAGGGATGGGCGAGACCCAGTACTTC. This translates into CASSRGGGMGETQYF.

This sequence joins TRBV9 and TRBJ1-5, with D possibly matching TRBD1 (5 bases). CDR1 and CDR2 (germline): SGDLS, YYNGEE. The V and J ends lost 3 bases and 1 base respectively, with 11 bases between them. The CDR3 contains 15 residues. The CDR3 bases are TGTGCCAGCAGCGGGGGACCGACGAGCAATCAGCCCCAGCATTTT. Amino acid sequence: CASSGGPTSNQPQHF.

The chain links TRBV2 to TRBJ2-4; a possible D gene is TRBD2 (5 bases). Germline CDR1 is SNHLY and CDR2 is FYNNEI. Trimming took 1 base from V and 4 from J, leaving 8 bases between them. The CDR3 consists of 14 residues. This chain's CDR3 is CASSEELEKNIQYF. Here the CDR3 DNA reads TGTGCCAGCAGTGAAGAACTAGAGAAAAACATTCAGTACTTC. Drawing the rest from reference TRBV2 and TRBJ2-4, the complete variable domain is EPEVTQTPSHQVTQMGQEVILRCVPISNHLYFYWYRQILGQKVEFLVSFYNNEISEKSEIFDDQFSVERPDGSNFTLKIRSTKLEDSAMYFCASSEELEKNIQYFGAGTRLSVL.

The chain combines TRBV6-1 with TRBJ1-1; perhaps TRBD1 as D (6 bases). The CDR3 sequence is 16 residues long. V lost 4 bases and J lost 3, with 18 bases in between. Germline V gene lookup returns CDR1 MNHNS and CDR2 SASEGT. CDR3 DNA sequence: TGTGCCAGCAGTGGCCTCGGGAGGGGGTGGGACACTGAAGCTTTCTTT. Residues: CASSGLGRGWDTEAFF.

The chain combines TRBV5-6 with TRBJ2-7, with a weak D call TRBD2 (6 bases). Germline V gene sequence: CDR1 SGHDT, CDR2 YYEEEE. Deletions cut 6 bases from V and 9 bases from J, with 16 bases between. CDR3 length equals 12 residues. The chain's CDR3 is CASTSHAGRQYF. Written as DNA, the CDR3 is TGTGCCAGCACCTCCCATGCGGGGAGGCAGTACTTC.

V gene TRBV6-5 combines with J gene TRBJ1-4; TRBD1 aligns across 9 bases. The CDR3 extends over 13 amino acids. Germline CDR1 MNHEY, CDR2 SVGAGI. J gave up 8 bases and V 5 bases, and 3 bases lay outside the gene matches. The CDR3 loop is CASSDRGVEKLFF. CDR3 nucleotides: TGTGCCAGCAGTGACAGGGGGGTCGAAAAACTGTTTTTT.

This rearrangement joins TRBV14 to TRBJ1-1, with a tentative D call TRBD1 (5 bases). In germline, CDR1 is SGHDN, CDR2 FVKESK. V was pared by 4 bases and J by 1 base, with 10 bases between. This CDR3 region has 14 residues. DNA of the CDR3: TGTGCCAGCAGCCTACAGGAGAGGAACACTGAAGCTTTCTTT. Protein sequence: CASSLQERNTEAFF. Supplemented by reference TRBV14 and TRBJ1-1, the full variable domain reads EAGVTQFPSHSVIEKGQTVTLRCDPISGHDNLYWYRRVMGKEIKFLLHFVKESKQDESGMPNNRFLAERTGGTYSTLKVQPAELEDSGVYFCASSLQERNTEAFFGQGTRLTVV.

CDR3 protein: CASRTGGDQPQHF. CDR3 bases: TGTGCCAGCCGGACAGGGGGGGATCAGCCCCAGCATTTT. This sequence joins TRBV18 and TRBJ1-5, with TRBD1 matching 10 bases. The junction had 3 bases not matched to a gene; V was cut back by 8 bases and J by 5 bases. Germline-derived CDR1 and CDR2 are KGHSH and LQKENI. The CDR3 sequence is 13 residues long.

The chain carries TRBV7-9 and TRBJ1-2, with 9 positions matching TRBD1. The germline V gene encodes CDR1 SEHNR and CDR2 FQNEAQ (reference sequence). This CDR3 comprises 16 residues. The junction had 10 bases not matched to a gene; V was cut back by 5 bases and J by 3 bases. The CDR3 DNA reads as TGTGCCAGCAGCACACCCCGGGACAGGGAGGACTATGGCTACACCTTC. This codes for CASSTPRDREDYGYTF.

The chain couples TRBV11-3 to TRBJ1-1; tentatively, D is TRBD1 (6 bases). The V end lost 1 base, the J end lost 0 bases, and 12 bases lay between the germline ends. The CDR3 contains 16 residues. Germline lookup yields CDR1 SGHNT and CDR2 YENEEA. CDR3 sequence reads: CASSLGSGAMNTEAFF. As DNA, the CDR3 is TGTGCCAGCAGCTTAGGTTCAGGGGCCATGAACACTGAAGCTTTCTTT.

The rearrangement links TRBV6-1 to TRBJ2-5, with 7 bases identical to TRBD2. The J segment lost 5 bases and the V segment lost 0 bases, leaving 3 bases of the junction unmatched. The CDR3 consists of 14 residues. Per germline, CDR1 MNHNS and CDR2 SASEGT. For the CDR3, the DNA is TGTGCCAGCAGTGAAGCAACCGGGGGGGAGACCCAGTACTTC. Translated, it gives CASSEATGGETQYF.

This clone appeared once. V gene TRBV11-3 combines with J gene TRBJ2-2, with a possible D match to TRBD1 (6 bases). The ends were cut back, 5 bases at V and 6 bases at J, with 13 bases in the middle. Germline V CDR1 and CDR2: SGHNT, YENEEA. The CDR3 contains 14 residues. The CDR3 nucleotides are TGTGCCAGCAGCGAAACAGGGATCGCCGGGGAGCTGTTTTTT. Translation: CASSETGIAGELFF.

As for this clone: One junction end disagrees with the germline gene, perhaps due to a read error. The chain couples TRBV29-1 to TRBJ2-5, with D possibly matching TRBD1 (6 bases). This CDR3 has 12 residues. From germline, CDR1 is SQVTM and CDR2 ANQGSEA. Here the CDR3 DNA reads TGCAGCGTCGAAGGGGGAAGAGAGACCCAGTACTTC. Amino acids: CSVEGGRETQYF.

The CDR3 DNA reads as TGTGCCAGCAGGGCAGTAAACTTGAACACTGAAGCTTTCTTT. It encodes CASRAVNLNTEAFF. V usage is TRBV2 and J usage is TRBJ1-1; D is unclear. Trimming pared 6 bases from V and 0 bases from J, leaving 11 bases between. The V gene's germline CDR1 is SNHLY and CDR2 FYNNEI. This CDR3 spans 14 amino acids.

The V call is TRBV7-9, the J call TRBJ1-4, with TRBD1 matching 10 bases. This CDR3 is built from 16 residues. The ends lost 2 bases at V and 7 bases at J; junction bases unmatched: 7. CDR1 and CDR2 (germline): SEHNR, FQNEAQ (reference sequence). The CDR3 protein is CASSLSPGQGFEKLFF. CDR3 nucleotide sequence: TGTGCCAGCAGCTTATCACCGGGACAGGGGTTTGAAAAACTGTTTTTT.

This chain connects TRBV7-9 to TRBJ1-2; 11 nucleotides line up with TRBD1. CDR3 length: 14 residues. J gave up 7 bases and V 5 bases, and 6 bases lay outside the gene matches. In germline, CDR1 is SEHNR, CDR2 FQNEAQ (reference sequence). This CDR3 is CASSVRTGGAGYTF. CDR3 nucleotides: TGTGCCAGCAGCGTTCGGACAGGGGGCGCTGGCTACACCTTC.

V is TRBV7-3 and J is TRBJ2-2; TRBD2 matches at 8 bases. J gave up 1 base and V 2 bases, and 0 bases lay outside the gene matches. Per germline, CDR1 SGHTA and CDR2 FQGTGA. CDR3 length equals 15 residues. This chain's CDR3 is CASSLAGGNTGELFF. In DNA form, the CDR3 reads TGTGCCAGCAGCTTAGCGGGGGGGAACACCGGGGAGCTGTTTTTT.

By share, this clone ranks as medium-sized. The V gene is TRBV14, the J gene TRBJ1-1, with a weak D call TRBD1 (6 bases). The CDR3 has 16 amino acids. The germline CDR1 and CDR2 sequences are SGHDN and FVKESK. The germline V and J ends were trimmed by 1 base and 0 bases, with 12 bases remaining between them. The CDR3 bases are TGTGCCAGCAGCCAAGGCCGAGGGGGGCTGAACACTGAAGCTTTCTTT. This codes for CASSQGRGGLNTEAFF.

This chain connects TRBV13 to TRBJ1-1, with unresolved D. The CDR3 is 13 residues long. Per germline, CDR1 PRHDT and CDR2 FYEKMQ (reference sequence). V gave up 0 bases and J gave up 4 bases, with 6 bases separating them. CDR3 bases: TGTGCCAGCAGCTTAGGCCGGGCCACTGAAGCTTTCTTT. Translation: CASSLGRATEAFF.

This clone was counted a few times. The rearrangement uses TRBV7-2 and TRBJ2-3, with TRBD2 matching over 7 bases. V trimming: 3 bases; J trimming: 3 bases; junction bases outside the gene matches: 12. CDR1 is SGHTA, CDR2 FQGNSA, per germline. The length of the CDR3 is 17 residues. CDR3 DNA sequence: TGTGCCAGCAGCTTCCGTTTGGGAGCGGGGTCGACAGATACGCAGTATTTT. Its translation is CASSFRLGAGSTDTQYF.

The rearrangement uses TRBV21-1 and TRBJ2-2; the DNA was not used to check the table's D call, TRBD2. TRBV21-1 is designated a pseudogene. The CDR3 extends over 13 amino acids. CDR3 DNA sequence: TGTGCCAGCAGCGCGGTGGTCGCCGGGGAGCTGTTTTTT. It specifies CASSAVVAGELFF.

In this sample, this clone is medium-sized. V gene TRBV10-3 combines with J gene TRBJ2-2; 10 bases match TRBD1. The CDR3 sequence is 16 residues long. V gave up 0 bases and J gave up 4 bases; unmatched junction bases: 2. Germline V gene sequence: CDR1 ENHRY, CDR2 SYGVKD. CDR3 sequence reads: CAISESRTGGTGELFF. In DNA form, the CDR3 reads TGTGCCATCAGTGAGTCGAGGACAGGGGGCACCGGGGAGCTGTTTTTT.

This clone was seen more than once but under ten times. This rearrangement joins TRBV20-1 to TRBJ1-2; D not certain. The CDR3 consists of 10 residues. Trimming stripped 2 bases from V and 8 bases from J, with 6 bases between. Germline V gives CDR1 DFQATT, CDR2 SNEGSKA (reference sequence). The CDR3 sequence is CSARTAGYTF. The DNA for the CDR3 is TGCAGTGCTAGAACTGCCGGCTACACCTTC.

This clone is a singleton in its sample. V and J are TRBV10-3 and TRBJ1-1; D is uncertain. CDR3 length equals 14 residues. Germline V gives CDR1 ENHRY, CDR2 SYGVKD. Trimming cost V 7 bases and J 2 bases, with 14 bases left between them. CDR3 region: CAITLGGGNTEAFF. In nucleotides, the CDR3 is TGTGCCATCACTCTGGGAGGTGGTAACACTGAAGCTTTCTTT.

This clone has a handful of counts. The CDR3 loop is CASSWDSFGAQHF. The DNA for the CDR3 is TGTGCCAGCAGCTGGGACAGCTTTGGGGCCCAGCATTTT. The rearrangement links TRBV6-1 to TRBJ1-5, with TRBD1 matching 7 bases. V trimming: 6 bases; J trimming: 11 bases; junction bases outside the gene matches: 10. The CDR3 extends over 13 amino acids. Germline CDR1 is MNHNS and CDR2 is SASEGT.

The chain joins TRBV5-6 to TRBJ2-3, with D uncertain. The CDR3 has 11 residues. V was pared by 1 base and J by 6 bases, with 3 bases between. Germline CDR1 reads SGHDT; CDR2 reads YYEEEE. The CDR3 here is CASSLSDTQYF. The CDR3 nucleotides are TGTGCCAGCAGCTTGTCCGATACGCAGTATTTT.

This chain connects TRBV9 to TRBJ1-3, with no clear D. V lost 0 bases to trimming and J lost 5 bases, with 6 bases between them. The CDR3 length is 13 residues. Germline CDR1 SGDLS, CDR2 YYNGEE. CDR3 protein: CASSVGPRNTIYF. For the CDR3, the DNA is TGTGCCAGCAGCGTAGGACCAAGAAACACCATATATTTT.